One and the same sample provided the 9 T cell receptor beta chains below, sequenced in a study of glioma-infiltrating T cells after dendritic cell vaccination. Some clones are missing from TCRdb's copy, which holds only in-frame ones; the method was immunoSEQ multiplex PCR. The repertoire consists of roughly 90,000 clones, with 85% to 90% occurring once and the leading ten covering more than 15%. The sample was blood, taken before dendritic cell vaccination. These TCRs come from a human donor with glioblastoma.

J is TRBJ2-7 and V is TRBV6-5, with D perhaps TRBD2 (6 bases). The CDR3 is 13 amino acids. The germline CDR1 and CDR2 sequences are MNHEY and SVGAGI. With 6 bases removed from V and 1 base from J, the gap between germline ends came to 10 bases. The CDR3 DNA reads as TGTGCCAGCAGCTTCGGACTATCCTACGAGCAGTACTTC. Its protein product is CASSFGLSYEQYF.

This chain joins TRBV7-6 and TRBJ1-1, with 10 nucleotides matching TRBD1. Germline V gene lookup returns CDR1 SGHVS and CDR2 FNYEAQ. V lost 4 bases and J lost 2; bases outside the gene matches: 7. This CDR3 has 16 residues. The CDR3 DNA follows: TGTGCCAGCAGCTCCCCGGACAGGGGGGATAACACTGAAGCTTTCTTT. Its protein product is CASSSPDRGDNTEAFF.

This chain joins TRBV6-1 and TRBJ1-1; no firm D call. V shed 2 bases and J shed 7 bases, with 8 bases lying between them. The CDR3 consists of 12 residues. In germline, CDR1 is MNHNS, CDR2 SASEGT. CDR3 bases: TGTGCCAGCAGTGAAAGGAGGAATGAAGCTTTCTTT. It translates to CASSERRNEAFF.

This rearrangement joins TRBV4-2 to TRBJ2-2; 11 bases line up with TRBD2. Germline V gene lookup returns CDR1 LGHNA and CDR2 YNFKEQ. This CDR3 has 20 amino acids. V lost 4 bases and J lost 4; bases outside the gene matches: 17. CDR3 in DNA: TGTGCCAGCAGCCCAGCCCCGGGGTTAGCGGGGGGGCCGGTCACCGGGGAGCTGTTTTTT. Translating gives CASSPAPGLAGGPVTGELFF.

This clone was detected only a few times. The V call is TRBV14, the J call TRBJ1-4, with TRBD1 identical over 8 bases. CDR3 length: 18 amino acids. From germline, CDR1 is SGHDN and CDR2 FVKESK. V dropped 1 base and J dropped 0; count of bases not matched to a gene: 7. CDR3 DNA: TGTGCCAGCAGCCAAGCTTTAGGGGACAGGACAACTAATGAAAAACTGTTTTTT. Protein sequence: CASSQALGDRTTNEKLFF.

A remark on this clone: Other DNA sequences in this sample translate to the same CDR3. V usage is TRBV7-6 and J usage is TRBJ2-7; 8 nucleotides align to TRBD1. Germline V lookup: CDR1 SGHVS, CDR2 FNYEAQ. V lost 5 bases, J lost 3 bases, and 3 bases stayed unmatched. CDR3 size: 13 residues. CDR3 sequence: CASSPGQGYEQYF. As DNA, the CDR3 is TGTGCCAGCAGCCCAGGACAGGGCTACGAGCAGTACTTC.

This clone appeared once. The chain uses TRBV6-5 and TRBJ2-1; weak D call: TRBD2 (5 bases). CDR1 and CDR2 from the germline V gene are MNHEY and SVGAGI. There are 15 residues in the CDR3. The V end was cut by 5 bases, the J end by 0 bases, with 11 bases between. CDR3 coding DNA: TGTGCCAGCAGTCGAGGGTCGAACTCCTACAATGAGCAGTTCTTC. Its protein product is CASSRGSNSYNEQFF.

V gene TRBV2 combines with J gene TRBJ1-2; D ambiguous. Germline V gene data show CDR1 as SNHLY and CDR2 as FYNNEI. V was pared by 3 bases and J by 5 bases, with 13 bases between. This CDR3 has 14 residues. The CDR3: CASSDRNSAYGYTF. For the CDR3, the DNA is TGTGCCAGCAGTGATAGGAACAGTGCATATGGCTACACCTTC.

The chain is built from TRBV27 and TRBJ2-1; D might be TRBD2 (5 bases). Germline CDR1 MNHEY, CDR2 SMNVEV (reference sequence). Trimming shortened V by 7 bases and J by 12 bases, and 28 bases separated the two germline ends. The CDR3 covers 16 residues. CDR3 sequence (DNA): TGTGCCAGCACCCCTGAGGCGGGTCCCCAGGAGCCTCGGCAGTTCTTC. Its translation is CASTPEAGPQEPRQFF.